This TCR beta chain was observed in a study of T cell clonotyping in hematopoietic cell transplantation (dated by TCRdb to the early 2020s). For context, the study as a whole: A total of 130 to 150 blood samples were collected in the study from approximately 32 consecutive transplant recipients and their related donors. Patients were recruited between September 2015 and January 2017 and followed until late 2020 or death.

Its CDR3 holds 13 amino acids, cysteine through phenylalanine. The sequence is cut down to CDR3 DNA, 39 bases in frame from base 1. The germline ends are 14 bases apart after V is trimmed by 6 bases and J by 6 bases. From a lookup of the germline V gene, CDR1 and CDR2 are MNHNS and SASEGT. Interpreted using the paper, the time point label stands for: 180 days after allo-HCT. Blood from recipients was drawn about 28 days before transplant and again at days 30, 100 and 180 after transplant. Nuclei Lysis Solution was used to extract genomic DNA from fresh or cryopreserved unfractionated peripheral blood mononuclear cells. With the immunoSEQ assay, which is a bias-controlled multiplex PCR relying on V- and J-specific primers, TCR beta CDR3 regions were amplified from genomic DNA. In a second PCR step, a proprietary barcode and Illumina adapter sequences were attached to the CDR3 amplicons. An Illumina MiSeq instrument was used for sequencing of the CDR3 libraries. As for how the authors treated the data: Export and quality control were performed with immunoSEQ Analyzer 3.0, and downstream analyses were performed with R Bioconductor and Immunarch. Only productive rearrangements in the normalized downsampled data set were used to calculate repertoire metrics. Pathologically expanded clonotypes were defined as those larger than 5 templates in the normalized cohort. Repertoire diversity was measured with the Inverse Simpson Index. CMV-specificity analyses were carried out on the non-normalized data set to capture all clonotypes. Here the immuneACCESS table is served through TCRdb, limited to in-frame sequences with V and J called. Missing clones are a known gap in these copies; in checked studies unresolved V genes cover under half, and the rest lacks a known reason. V and J calls and clone size follow that table, whereas D and trimming were derived from the DNA. The sample profile shows some 4,000 clones; around 85% of them were found once. The top ten constitute about 20% of the sample.

Broad study findings and their caveats: After transplant, TCR diversity in recipients dropped, and pathologically expanded clonotypes climbed progressively between day 30 and day 180. Just a small fraction of recipient repertoires overlapped with donor repertoires, and more than 95% appeared de novo at the given depth. Donor and pretransplant recipient Inverse Simpson Index values predicted broader posttransplant TCR repertoire diversity. The sample size was limited and the cells went unsorted, which meant the CD4 and CD8 repertoire contributions could not be told apart.

This clone has only one observation. Its antigen specificity is not known. It has no much larger one-base neighbor in the sample; base qualities were not kept. The sequence derives from a male patient between 55 and 70 years old who had an allogeneic stem cell transplant from an unrelated donor, so T cells may come from the graft donor. Some clones in this sample may be carry-over from other donors' samples. The sample consisted of peripheral blood mononuclear cells, taken 180 days after allogeneic stem cell transplant. The rearranged chain carries TRBV6-1 and TRBJ2-5; the D segment may tentatively be TRBD1 or TRBD2, each giving 5 matched bases. For the CDR3, the sequence is CASRTPGPQTQYF. Read as DNA, the sequence is TGTGCCAGCAGAACTCCGGGACCACAGACCCAGTACTTC.